These T cell receptor beta chains were read from a single sample in a study of shared clonotypes between healthy human individuals. Libraries were prepared by immunoSEQ multiplex PCR; TCRdb keeps only in-frame clonotypes and omits some of them. The sample includes 2 million or so clones, roughly 94% of them seen just once. Specimen: naive CD4+ T cells sorted from blood. These receptors came from a man between 18 and 29 years old in good health. Each CDR3 is given with its conserved first and last residue. The order of the fields is clone size, D gene, J gene, V gene, CDR3 length, CDR3 DNA, CDR3 protein. A D gene is named only where the DNA matches it firmly. Expanded clones get a size class; other rows say once, few or many, or leave the size out.

>-|TRBD1|TRBJ2-4|TRBV18|18
TGTGCCAGCTCACCGGGACAGGGATCTAGTTTTGCCAAAAACATTCAGTACTTC
CASSPGQGSSFAKNIQYF
>-|-|TRBJ2-4|TRBV30|14
TGTGCCTGGGCCCAGGGGCAGGGCCAAACAAGAACGTACTTC
CAWAQGQGQTRTYF
>-|TRBD2|TRBJ2-3|TRBV2|16
TGTGCCAGCAGTGAAGCGGGGAGGGCAGGCACAGATACGCAGTATTTT
CASSEAGRAGTDTQYF
>-|TRBD2|TRBJ2-3|TRBV30|15
TGTGCCTGGAGTGACACCGGGGGGGCCGGAGATACGCAGTATTTT
CAWSDTGGAGDTQYF
>-|TRBD2|TRBJ2-7|TRBV7-2|17
TGTGCCAGCAGCCCCAGGAGTGGACTAGCGGTAACCTACGAGCAGTACTTC
CASSPRSGLAVTYEQYF
>-|TRBD1|TRBJ1-3|TRBV6-1|17
TGTGCCAGCAGTGTTCACAGGGGGCCCGCGGAAGGAAACACCATATATTTT
CASSVHRGPAEGNTIYF
>-|-|TRBJ1-2|TRBV11-2|13
TGTGCCAGCAGCTTATTCTCCGACCAGGCCTACACCTTC
CASSLFSDQAYTF
>-|-|TRBJ2-3|TRBV28|15
TGTGCCAGCAGCTACAGACCCCCACGCACAGATACGCAGTATTTT
CASSYRPPRTDTQYF
>-|TRBD1|TRBJ2-5|TRBV25-1|14
TGTGCCAGCAGGCGCACAGGGGGCCAAGAGACCCAGTACTTC
CASRRTGGQETQYF
>-|-|TRBJ2-1|TRBV4-2|13
TGTGCCAGCAGCCAAGCTACCGGCAATGAGCAGTTCTTC
CASSQATGNEQFF
>-|-|TRBJ2-7|TRBV4-1|16
TGCGCCAGCAGCCAACCTCATAGGAGTGCAATTTTGGAGCAGTACTTC
CASSQPHRSAILEQYF
>-|-|TRBJ1-1|TRBV7-8|18
TGTGCCAGCAGCGCTAGGGGGACATCCATGTTAGTATTCACTGAAGCTTTCTTT
CASSARGTSMLVFTEAFF
>once|TRBD2|TRBJ2-2|TRBV6-5|13
TGTGCCACCCGGACTAGCGCTTTCGGGGAGCTGTTTTTT
CATRTSAFGELFF
>-|-|TRBJ2-1|TRBV4-1|11
TGCGCCAGCAGCCAACACAATGAGCAGTTCTTC
CASSQHNEQFF
>-|-|TRBJ2-2|TRBV7-9|18
TGTGCCAGCAGCTTAAGGGTTCGAGCCGGGGGGAACACCGGGGAGCTGTTTTTT
CASSLRVRAGGNTGELFF
>-|-|TRBJ2-7|TRBV29-1|12
TGCAGCGTTGAAGCCAATTCCTACGAGCAGTACTTC
CSVEANSYEQYF
>-|TRBD1|TRBJ2-3|TRBV6-5|14
TGTGCCAGCAGGCCGCAGGGGGAAATGTATACGCAGTATTTT
CASRPQGEMYTQYF
>-|-|TRBJ1-6|TRBV7-9|14
TGTGCCAGCAGCTTAGGACGGAATAATTCACCCCTCCACTTT
CASSLGRNNSPLHF
>few|-|TRBJ1-6|TRBV11-3|17
TGTGCCAGCAGCCCCGAACAGGTGAGCTCCTATAATTCACCCCTCCACTTT
CASSPEQVSSYNSPLHF
>-|TRBD1|TRBJ2-5|TRBV18|12
TGTGCCAGCTCGACAGGGCTAGAGACCCAGTACTTC
CASSTGLETQYF
>once|TRBD1|TRBJ1-1|TRBV6-6|14
TGTGCCAGCAGCATGACAGGGGGGAACACTGAAGCTTTCTTT
CASSMTGGNTEAFF
>-|TRBD1|TRBJ2-3|TRBV5-1|15
TGCGCCAGCAGCCCGACAGGGGGACAGATAGATACGCAGTATTTT
CASSPTGGQIDTQYF
>-|TRBD2|TRBJ2-1|TRBV2|14
TGTGCCAACCTAGCGGGAGTCTCCTACAATGAGCAGTTCTTC
CANLAGVSYNEQFF
>-|-|TRBJ1-6|TRBV18|13
TGTGCCAGCTCACCAGAGGGTAATTCACCCCTCCACTTT
CASSPEGNSPLHF
>-|-|TRBJ1-6|TRBV27|15
TGTGCCAGCAGTTTACACACCTTAGATGATTCACCCCTCCACTTT
CASSLHTLDDSPLHF
>-|TRBD1|TRBJ1-3|TRBV18|15
TGTGCCAGCTCACCGGACAGGGCGAAAGGAAACACCATATATTTT
CASSPDRAKGNTIYF
>-|TRBD1|TRBJ2-5|TRBV6-5|15
TGTGCCAGCAGTCAGGACAGGGGGTTATGGGAGACCCAGTACTTC
CASSQDRGLWETQYF
>-|-|TRBJ1-3|TRBV7-9|14
TGTGCCAGCAGCCGGGCCTTAGCTGGAAACACCATATATTTT
CASSRALAGNTIYF
>-|-|TRBJ1-6|TRBV5-6|14
TGTGCCAGCAGCTTGTTTGAGTCTAATTCACCCCTCCACTTT
CASSLFESNSPLHF
>-|TRBD2|TRBJ2-3|TRBV6-5|14
TGTGCCAGCAGACAACTAGCGGGAGCAGATACGCAGTATTTT
CASRQLAGADTQYF
>-|-|TRBJ2-3|TRBV25-1|13
TGTGCCAGCAGGCCGTATCTGGAGGGGACGCAGTATTTT
CASRPYLEGTQYF
>-|-|TRBJ1-6|TRBV6-5|12
TGTGCCAGCAGTTACGAAGGATCACCCCTCCACTTT
CASSYEGSPLHF
>-|-|TRBJ1-1|TRBV10-3|13
TGTGCCATCCGGCCGGACCCGAACACTGAAGCTTTCTTT
CAIRPDPNTEAFF
>-|-|TRBJ2-7|TRBV7-2|15
TGTGCCAGCAGCTTAGAGACAGCCCCCTGGAGGGAGCAGTACTTC
CASSLETAPWREQYF
>-|TRBD2|TRBJ2-3|TRBV6-1|16
TGTGCCAGCAGTGAGAGCGGGGGGGGTAGTACAGATACGCAGTATTTT
CASSESGGGSTDTQYF
>-|-|TRBJ2-4|TRBV18|16
TGTGCCAGCTCACCACCGGGGGGAAGTATCAAAAACATTCAGTACTTC
CASSPPGGSIKNIQYF
>-|TRBD2|TRBJ2-1|TRBV18|18
TGTGCCAGCTCCTCGGGAGCCAGCGGGAGGGCCGTTACGAATGAGCAGTTCTTC
CASSSGASGRAVTNEQFF
>-|-|TRBJ2-7|TRBV7-9|13
TGTGCCAGCAGCTTCCCGTTAGAGTACGAGCAGTACTTC
CASSFPLEYEQYF
>-|-|TRBJ1-2|TRBV5-1|15
TGCGCCAGCAGCTTGGAACCTAACCCGGTGTTCGGCTACACCTTC
CASSLEPNPVFGYTF
>-|-|TRBJ1-2|TRBV19|15
TGTGCCAGTGCGACCGGGACGGGCAGTAACTATGGCTACACCTTC
CASATGTGSNYGYTF
>once|-|TRBJ2-7|TRBV28|15
TGTGCCAGCAGTCCAGGGGGGACACTATCCTACGAGCAGTACTTC
CASSPGGTLSYEQYF
>-|-|TRBJ1-2|TRBV5-4|13
TGTGCCAGCAGCTTGGCCCCAAGCTATGGCTACACCTTC
CASSLAPSYGYTF
>-|TRBD1|TRBJ1-4|TRBV7-9|14
TGTGCCAGCAGCTCGGGACAGAGTAATGAAAAACTGTTTTTT
CASSSGQSNEKLFF
>-|-|TRBJ2-5|TRBV30|13
TGTGCCTGGAGTGTACGACTGCAAGAGACCCAGTACTTC
CAWSVRLQETQYF
>-|TRBD2|TRBJ2-5|TRBV7-7|16
TGTGCTAGCAGCTTAGGGCTCAGGGAGGGGCAAGAGACCCAGTACTTC
CASSLGLREGQETQYF
>-|-|TRBJ2-7|TRBV5-1|14
TGCGCCAGCAGCCTCCGGACGGGCCAGCCCGAGCAGTACTTC
CASSLRTGQPEQYF
>-|-|TRBJ2-7|TRBV7-9|13
TGTGCCAGCAGCTTAGCCCCGGCCACCGAGCAGTACTTC
CASSLAPATEQYF
>-|TRBD1|TRBJ2-5|TRBV5-4|16
TGTGCCAGCAGCATTGAAGGACAGGGGGCGAAGGAGACCCAGTACTTC
CASSIEGQGAKETQYF
>few|-|TRBJ2-7|TRBV5-1|14
TGCGCCAGCAGCCCCCTGACGGGTGGGGACGAGCAGTACTTC
CASSPLTGGDEQYF
>once|-|TRBJ2-5|TRBV5-1|15
TGCGCCAGCAGCTTGGCCGGGGACCTACAAGAGACCCAGTACTTC
CASSLAGDLQETQYF
>-|TRBD1|TRBJ1-4|TRBV6-5|15
TGTGCCAGCAGTTACGACAGGGGGGGGAATGAAAAACTGTTTTTT
CASSYDRGGNEKLFF
>-|-|TRBJ1-1|TRBV6-5|12
TGTGCCAGCAGTCGGGGAAACACTGAAGCTTTCTTT
CASSRGNTEAFF
>-|-|TRBJ2-4|TRBV4-3|16
TGCGCCAGCAGCCAAGATTCTATGATAGCCAAAAACATTCAGTACTTC
CASSQDSMIAKNIQYF
>-|-|TRBJ2-5|TRBV11-2|14
TGTGCCAGCAGCTACTATGTGAGTCAAGGGACCCAGTACTTC
CASSYYVSQGTQYF
>-|TRBD1|TRBJ1-2|TRBV11-2|14
TGTGCCAGCAGCCCGCGGACAGGGAACTATGGCTACACCTTC
CASSPRTGNYGYTF
>-|TRBD1|TRBJ2-5|TRBV6-1|18
TGTGCCAGCAGTGAAGCAGTACGGGGACAGAAGTACCAAGAGACCCAGTACTTC
CASSEAVRGQKYQETQYF
>-|-|TRBJ1-6|TRBV6-5|13
TGTGCCAGCAGTGGGGACGTTAATTCACCCCTCCACTTT
CASSGDVNSPLHF
>-|TRBD2|TRBJ2-2|TRBV7-7|13
TGTGCTAGCAGCTTAGCGGGTACCGGGGAGCTGTTTTTT
CASSLAGTGELFF
>-|-|TRBJ2-2|TRBV5-1|15
TGCGCCAGCAGCTTTTCCGGGACCCCGACCGGGGAGCTGTTTTTT
CASSFSGTPTGELFF